Sequencing of this TCR beta chain was carried out in a study of shared clonotypes between healthy human individuals. About the research overall: Three plates were used per donor for CD4 naive, three for CD4 memory, two for CD8 naive and one for CD8 memory. Study-wide results and caveats: Researchers sampled blood only, noting tissue repertoires likely differ.

Concerning this clone itself: Antigen: not known.

The naive CD8 fraction comprised CD45RO-negative cells positively selected for CCR7 and excluded terminally differentiated effector memory CD45RA+ cells. The CDR3 is 18 residues long. Germline V lookup: CDR1 MNHEY, CDR2 SMNVEV (reference sequence). The V gene lost 0 bases and the J gene lost 2 bases, with 20 bases spanning the gap. It was at deep level that the assay was run. Sequenced by immunoSEQ multiplex PCR; TCRdb stores in-frame clones only, minus some. The table shows roughly 2 million clones, with around 96% occurring only once. The chain links TRBV27 to TRBJ2-7; D unresolved. Sequenced sample: naive CD8+ T cells sorted from blood. The TCR originated in a man younger than 30 in good health. The CDR3 region has the DNA TGTGCCAGCAGTTTATCGAAGCAGAGTGCCACACTCCCCTACGAGCAGTACTTC. Translating gives CASSLSKQSATLPYEQYF.